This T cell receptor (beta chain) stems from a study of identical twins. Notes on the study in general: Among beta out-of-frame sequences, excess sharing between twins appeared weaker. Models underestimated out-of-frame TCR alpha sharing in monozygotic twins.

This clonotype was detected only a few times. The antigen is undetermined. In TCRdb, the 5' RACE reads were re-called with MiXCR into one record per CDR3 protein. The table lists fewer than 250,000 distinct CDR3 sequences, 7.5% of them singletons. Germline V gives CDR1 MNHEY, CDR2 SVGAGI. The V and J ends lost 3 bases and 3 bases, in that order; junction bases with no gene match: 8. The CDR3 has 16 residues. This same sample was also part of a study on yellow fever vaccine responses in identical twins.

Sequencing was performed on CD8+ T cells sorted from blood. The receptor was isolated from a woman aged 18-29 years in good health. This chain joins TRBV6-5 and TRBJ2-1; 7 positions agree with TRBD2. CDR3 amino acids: CASSYEAGVIYNEQFF. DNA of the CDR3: TGTGCCAGCAGTTATGAGGCGGGAGTGATCTACAATGAGCAGTTCTTC.